The 9 T cell receptor beta chains below were found in one sample sequenced in a study of STAT5B mutations in CD4+ large granular lymphocyte leukemia. Generated by immunoSEQ multiplex PCR, the TCRdb table keeps only in-frame clones and is missing some. The sample holds about 48,000 clones; around 70% are singletons and the top ten take 1.5% to 1.7%. Sequencing used CD4+ T cells from blood buffy coats. The receptor set was obtained from a human donor in good health.

The CDR3 sequence is CASSLVVKNTGELFF. The CDR3, as DNA: TGTGCCAGCAGCTTGGTGGTCAAGAACACCGGGGAGCTGTTTTTT. The chain combines TRBV5-6 with TRBJ2-2; D remains unclear. V was pared by 0 bases and J by 1 base, with 7 bases between. Per the germline V gene, CDR1 is SGHDT and CDR2 is YYEEEE. The CDR3 is 15 residues long.

This clone was seen more than once but under ten times. The gene calls are TRBV6-5 and TRBJ1-5; D might be TRBD1 (5 bases). This CDR3 has 15 residues. The V end was cut by 5 bases, the J end by 5 bases, with 16 bases between. CDR1 is MNHEY and CDR2 is SVGAGI in the germline V gene. The CDR3: CASSPQGGLDQPQHF. CDR3 DNA sequence: TGTGCCAGCAGTCCCCAGGGAGGGCTGGATCAGCCCCAGCATTTT.

The CDR3 reads CASGDTSYEQYF. The CDR3 DNA follows: TGTGCCAGTGGGGATACCTCCTACGAGCAGTACTTC. This chain links TRBV19 with TRBJ2-7; no clear D. Per germline, CDR1 LNHDA and CDR2 SQIVND (reference sequence). Trimming cost V 8 bases and J 0 bases, with 8 bases left between them. The CDR3 loop spans 12 amino acids.

The rearrangement uses TRBV7-2 and TRBJ2-3, with D perhaps matching TRBD2 (6 bases). Germline V gene data show CDR1 as SGHTA and CDR2 as FQGNSA. The CDR3 runs to 13 residues. V was trimmed by 5 bases and J by 3 bases, leaving 9 bases between them. The CDR3 reads CASSRTMTDTQYF. CDR3 DNA sequence: TGTGCCAGCAGCAGGACTATGACAGATACGCAGTATTTT.

J is TRBJ2-5 and V is TRBV29-1; D is perhaps TRBD2 (5 bases). The germline gives CDR1 SQVTM, CDR2 ANQGSEA. This CDR3 has 17 amino acids. The V and J ends lost 0 bases and 5 bases respectively, with 22 bases between them. CDR3 sequence: CSVEDLRATWARETQYF. Written as DNA, the CDR3 is TGCAGCGTTGAAGATTTGCGGGCTACATGGGCGCGGGAGACCCAGTACTTC. The entire variable domain, with the rest obtained from reference TRBV29-1 and TRBJ2-5, is as follows: SAVISQKPSRDICQRGTSLTIQCQVDSQVTMMFWYRQQPGQSLTLIATANQGSEATYESGFVIDKFPISRPNLTFSTLTVSNMSPEDSSIYLCSVEDLRATWARETQYFGPGTRLLVL.

This chain connects TRBV27 to TRBJ2-7; TRBD1 is a possible D gene (5 bases). From germline, CDR1 is MNHEY and CDR2 SMNVEV (reference sequence). The CDR3 totals 13 residues. The V end lost 3 bases, the J end lost 6 bases, and 12 bases lay between the germline ends. In DNA, the CDR3 is TGTGCCAGCAGTTTCCTTCAGGGATCCGAGCAGTACTTC. Translation gives CASSFLQGSEQYF.

The chain links TRBV9 to TRBJ2-3; tentatively, D is TRBD1 (6 bases). V was cut by 5 bases and J by 2 bases, with 9 bases left in between. This CDR3 comprises 13 residues. Per germline, CDR1 SGDLS and CDR2 YYNGEE. This CDR3 is CASSTGYTDTQYF. The DNA for the CDR3 is TGTGCCAGCAGTACAGGGTACACAGATACGCAGTATTTT.

The J gene is TRBJ1-4, the V gene TRBV6-4, with D unclear. Per germline, CDR1 MRHNA and CDR2 SNTAGT. The CDR3 sequence is 13 residues long. Between the trimmed V and J ends, which lost 4 bases and 1 base, there was a span of 4 bases. CDR3 protein: CASSVRTNEKLFF. The CDR3 region has the DNA TGTGCCAGCAGTGTGAGAACTAATGAAAAACTGTTTTTT.

The V gene is TRBV11-2, the J gene TRBJ2-3; no reliable D call. Trimming pared 5 bases from V and 0 bases from J, leaving 3 bases between. Per germline, CDR1 SGHAT and CDR2 FQNNGV. CDR3 length: 12 residues. The CDR3 loop reads CASSLSTDTQYF. CDR3 coding DNA: TGTGCCAGCAGCCTTAGCACAGATACGCAGTATTTT.